A selection of T cell receptor beta chains follows, all from one sample in a study of blood T cell repertoires in COVID-19. Assay used: immunoSEQ multiplex PCR; TCRdb lists only in-frame clones, some missing. The sample includes around 70,000 clones, around 86% of them seen just once. Sequenced input: peripheral blood. The receptors derive from a man aged 50 to 60 with active COVID-19. The CDR3 runs from the conserved cysteine through the conserved F or W. A D gene is named only where the DNA matches it firmly. Rows give clone size only sometimes, using once, few, many, or a class for an expanded clone.

clone_size | j_call | d_call | v_call | cdr3_aa
. | TRBJ1-1 | TRBD1 | TRBV4-1 | CASSRDRGSVNTEAFF
. | TRBJ2-6 | . | TRBV24-1 | CATSDLCSHSSGANVLTF
. | TRBJ2-7 | TRBD2 | TRBV28 | CAINSPGTTSYEQYF
few | TRBJ1-5 | . | TRBV7-2 | CASSDSTASFNQPQHF
. | TRBJ2-6 | TRBD1 | TRBV7-3 | CASSLQGTVSSGANVLTF
. | TRBJ1-1 | TRBD1 | TRBV10-3 | CAIRAGQRNTEAFF
. | TRBJ1-2 | TRBD1 | TRBV28 | CASSKTGNTDGYTF
. | TRBJ2-1 | TRBD1 | TRBV6-2/TRBV6-3 | CASSYSGQYNEQFF
. | TRBJ2-3 | TRBD1 | TRBV18 | CASSPVRQGARDTQYF
. | TRBJ1-2 | . | TRBV28 | CASSSPLRGYTF
. | TRBJ2-5 | TRBD2 | TRBV14 | CASSRAGGPWGQETQYF
. | TRBJ1-1 | TRBD1 | TRBV7-2 | CASSFRGQGERTEAFF
. | TRBJ1-6 | TRBD1 | TRBV30 | CAWSVLGTGDSPLHF
few | TRBJ2-7 | TRBD1 | TRBV5-1 | CASSDRTGTHEQYF
. | TRBJ1-2 | TRBD1 | TRBV5-4 | CASSDPGTGLIYGYTF
. | TRBJ2-7 | TRBD1 | TRBV5-6 | CASSLGQGAFSYEQYF
few | TRBJ2-2 | TRBD2 | TRBV4-1 | CASSPRTSGRGTGELFF
. | TRBJ2-1 | TRBD2 | TRBV7-3 | CASSPVAGVTYNEQFF
. | TRBJ2-7 | . | TRBV3-1/TRBV3-2 | CASSQDSAARPYEQYF
. | TRBJ2-7 | TRBD1 | TRBV7-2 | CASSPTTGLSEQYF
. | TRBJ2-1 | . | TRBV28 | CASSKSRRGRLNEQFF
few | TRBJ2-7 | TRBD1 | TRBV5-1 | CASSFWTGLPYEQYF
. | TRBJ2-1 | TRBD2 | TRBV6-6 | CASRQREAGLEQFF